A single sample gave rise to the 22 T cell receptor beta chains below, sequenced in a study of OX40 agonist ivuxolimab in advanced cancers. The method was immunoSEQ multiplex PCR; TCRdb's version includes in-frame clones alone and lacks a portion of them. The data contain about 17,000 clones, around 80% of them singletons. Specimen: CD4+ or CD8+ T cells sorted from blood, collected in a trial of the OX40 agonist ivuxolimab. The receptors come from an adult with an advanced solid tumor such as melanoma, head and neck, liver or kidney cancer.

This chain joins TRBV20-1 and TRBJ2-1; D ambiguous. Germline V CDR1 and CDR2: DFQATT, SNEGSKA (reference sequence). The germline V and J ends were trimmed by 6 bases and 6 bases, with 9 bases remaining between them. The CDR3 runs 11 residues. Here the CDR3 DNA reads TGCAGTGCCAGCCGTCGCAATGAGCAGTTCTTC. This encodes CSASRRNEQFF.

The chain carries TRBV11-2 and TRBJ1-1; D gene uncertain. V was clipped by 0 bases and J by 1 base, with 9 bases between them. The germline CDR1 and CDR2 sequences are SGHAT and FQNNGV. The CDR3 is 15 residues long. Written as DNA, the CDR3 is TGTGCCAGCAGCTTAGATTGGGCGGGGAACACTGAAGCTTTCTTT. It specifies CASSLDWAGNTEAFF.

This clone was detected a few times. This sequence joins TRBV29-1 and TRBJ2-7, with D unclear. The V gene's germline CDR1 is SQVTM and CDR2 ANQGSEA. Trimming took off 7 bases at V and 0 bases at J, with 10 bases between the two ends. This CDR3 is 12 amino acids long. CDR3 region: CSAGWNSYEQYF. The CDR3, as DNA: TGCAGCGCCGGATGGAACTCCTACGAGCAGTACTTC.

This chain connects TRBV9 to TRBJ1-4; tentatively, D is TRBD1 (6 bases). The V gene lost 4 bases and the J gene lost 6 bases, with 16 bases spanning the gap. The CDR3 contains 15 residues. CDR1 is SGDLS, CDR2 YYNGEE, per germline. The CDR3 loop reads CASSPRGDIYEKLFF. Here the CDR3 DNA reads TGTGCCAGCAGCCCACGAGGGGACATCTATGAAAAACTGTTTTTT.

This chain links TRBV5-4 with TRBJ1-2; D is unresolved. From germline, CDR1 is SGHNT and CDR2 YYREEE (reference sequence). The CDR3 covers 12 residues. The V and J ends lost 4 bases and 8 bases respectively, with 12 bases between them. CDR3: CASSPAGFGYTF. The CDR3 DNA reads TGTGCCAGCAGCCCTGCGGGTTTCGGCTACACCTTC.

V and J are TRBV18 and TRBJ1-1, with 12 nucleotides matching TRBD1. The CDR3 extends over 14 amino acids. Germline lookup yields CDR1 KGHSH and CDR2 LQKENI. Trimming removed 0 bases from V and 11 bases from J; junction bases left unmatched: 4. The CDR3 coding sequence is TGTGCCAGCTCACCACCAGCGGGACAGGGGGCGGCTTTCTTT. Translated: CASSPPAGQGAAFF.

In DNA form, the CDR3 reads TGTGCCAGACAGGGGGGGGACTACGAGCAGTACTTC. Protein sequence: CARQGGDYEQYF. The J gene is TRBJ2-7, the V gene TRBV19; D is perhaps TRBD1 (8 bases). Trimming left V 9 bases short and J 3 bases short, with 12 bases between. The germline gives CDR1 LNHDA, CDR2 SQIVND (reference sequence). The length of the CDR3 is 12 residues.

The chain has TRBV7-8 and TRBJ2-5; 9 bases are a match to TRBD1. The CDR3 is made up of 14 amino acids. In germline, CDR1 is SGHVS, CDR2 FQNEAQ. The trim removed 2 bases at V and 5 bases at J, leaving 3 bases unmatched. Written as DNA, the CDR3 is TGTGCCAGCAGCTTACTCGACAGGGGGGAGACCCAGTACTTC. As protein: CASSLLDRGETQYF.

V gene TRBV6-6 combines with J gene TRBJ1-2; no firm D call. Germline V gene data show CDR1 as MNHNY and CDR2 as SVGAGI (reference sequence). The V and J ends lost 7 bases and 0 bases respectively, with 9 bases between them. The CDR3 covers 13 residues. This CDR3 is CASTPLANYGYTF. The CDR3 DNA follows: TGTGCCAGCACCCCCCTCGCTAACTATGGCTACACCTTC.

CDR3 nucleotides: TGTGCCAGCAGCCGACCCATATCAACTAATGAAAAACTGTTTTTT. Translating it yields CASSRPISTNEKLFF. The chain couples TRBV28 to TRBJ1-4; D is uncertain. Germline V gene sequence: CDR1 MDHEN, CDR2 SYDVKM. V was shortened by 6 bases and J by 0 bases, with 11 bases between the two germline ends. The CDR3 runs 15 residues. The full variable domain, in which reference TRBV28 and TRBJ1-4 provide the parts outside the CDR3, is DVKVTQSSRYLVKRTGEKVFLECVQDMDHENMFWYRQDPGLGLRLIYFSYDVKMKEKGDIPEGYSVSREKKERFSLILESASTNQTSMYLCASSRPISTNEKLFFGSGTQLSVL.

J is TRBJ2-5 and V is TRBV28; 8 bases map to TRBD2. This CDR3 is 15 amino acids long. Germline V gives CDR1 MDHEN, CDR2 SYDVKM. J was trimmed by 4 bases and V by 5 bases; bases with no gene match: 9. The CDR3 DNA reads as TGTGCCAGCAGTCCACCGGGACTAGTGGGAGAGACCCAGTACTTC. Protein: CASSPPGLVGETQYF.

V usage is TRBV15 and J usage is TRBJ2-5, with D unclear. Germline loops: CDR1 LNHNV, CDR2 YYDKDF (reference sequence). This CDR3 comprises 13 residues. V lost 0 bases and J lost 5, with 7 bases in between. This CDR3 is CATSRDSMETQYF. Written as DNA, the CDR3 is TGTGCCACCAGCAGAGATAGTATGGAGACCCAGTACTTC.

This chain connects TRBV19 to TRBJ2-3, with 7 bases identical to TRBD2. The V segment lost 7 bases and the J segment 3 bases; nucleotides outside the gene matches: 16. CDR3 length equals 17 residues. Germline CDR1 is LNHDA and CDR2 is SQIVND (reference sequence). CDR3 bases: TGTGCCAGTAAGGATCTCTCTAGCGGTTTTTTAACAGATACGCAGTATTTT. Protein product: CASKDLSSGFLTDTQYF.

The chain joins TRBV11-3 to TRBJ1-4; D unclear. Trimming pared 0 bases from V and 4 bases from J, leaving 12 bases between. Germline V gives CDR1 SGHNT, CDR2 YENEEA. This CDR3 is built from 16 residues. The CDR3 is CASSLDRAPLNEKLFF. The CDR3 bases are TGTGCCAGCAGCTTAGACAGAGCTCCCCTTAATGAAAAACTGTTTTTT. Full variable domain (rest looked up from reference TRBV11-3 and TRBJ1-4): EAGVVQSPRYKIIEKKQPVAFWCNPISGHNTLYWYLQNLGQGPELLIRYENEEAVDDSQLPKDRFSAERLKGVDSTLKIQPAELGDSAVYLCASSLDRAPLNEKLFFGSGTQLSVL.

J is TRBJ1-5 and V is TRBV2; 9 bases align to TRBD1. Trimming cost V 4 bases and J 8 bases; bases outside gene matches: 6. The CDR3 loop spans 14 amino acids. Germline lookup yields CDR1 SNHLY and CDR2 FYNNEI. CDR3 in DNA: TGTGCCAGCAGTGGAGGACAGGGGAGTGAGCCCCAGCATTTT. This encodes CASSGGQGSEPQHF.

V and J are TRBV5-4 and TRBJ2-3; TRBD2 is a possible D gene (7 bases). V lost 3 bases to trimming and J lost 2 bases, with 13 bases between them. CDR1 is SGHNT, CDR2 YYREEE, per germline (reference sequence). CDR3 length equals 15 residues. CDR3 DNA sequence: TGTGCCAGCAGCTCGAGGGGGGGTGCCACAGATACGCAGTATTTT. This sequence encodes CASSSRGGATDTQYF.

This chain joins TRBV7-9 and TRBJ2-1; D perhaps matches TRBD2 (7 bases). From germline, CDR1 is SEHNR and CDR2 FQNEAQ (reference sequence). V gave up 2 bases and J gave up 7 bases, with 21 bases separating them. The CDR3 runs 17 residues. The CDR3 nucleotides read TGTGCCAGCAGCTTAATCGGACGGGGGGCTAGACTTAATGAGCAGTTCTTC. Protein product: CASSLIGRGARLNEQFF.

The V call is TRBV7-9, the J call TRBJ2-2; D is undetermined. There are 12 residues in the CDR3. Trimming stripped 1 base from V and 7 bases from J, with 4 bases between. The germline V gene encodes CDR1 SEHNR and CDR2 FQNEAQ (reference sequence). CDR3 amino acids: CASSLGSGELFF. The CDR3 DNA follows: TGTGCCAGCAGCTTAGGTAGCGGGGAGCTGTTTTTT.

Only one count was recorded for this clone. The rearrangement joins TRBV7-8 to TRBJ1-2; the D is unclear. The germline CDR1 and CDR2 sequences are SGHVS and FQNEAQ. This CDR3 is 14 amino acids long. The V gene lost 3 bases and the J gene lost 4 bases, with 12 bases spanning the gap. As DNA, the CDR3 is TGTGCCAGCAGCTTGGTGGACCCGCGCTATGGCTACACCTTC. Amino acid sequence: CASSLVDPRYGYTF.

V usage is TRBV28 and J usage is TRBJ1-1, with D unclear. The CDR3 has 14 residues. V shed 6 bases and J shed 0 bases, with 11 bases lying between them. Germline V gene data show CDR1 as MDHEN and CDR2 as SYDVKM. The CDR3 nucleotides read TGTGCCAGCAGCCGCCTTGAGGTGAACACTGAAGCTTTCTTT. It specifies CASSRLEVNTEAFF.

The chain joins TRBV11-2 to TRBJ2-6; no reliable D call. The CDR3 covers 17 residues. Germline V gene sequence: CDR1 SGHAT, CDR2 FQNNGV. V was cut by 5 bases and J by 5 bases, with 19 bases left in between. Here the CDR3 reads CASSTLQQQSRANVLTF. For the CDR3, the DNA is TGTGCCAGCAGCACATTACAGCAACAAAGTCGGGCCAACGTCCTGACTTTC.

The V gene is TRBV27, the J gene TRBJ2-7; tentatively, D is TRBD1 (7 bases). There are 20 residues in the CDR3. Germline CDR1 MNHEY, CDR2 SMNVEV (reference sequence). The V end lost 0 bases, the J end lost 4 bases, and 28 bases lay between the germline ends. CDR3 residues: CASSLSLSGRMVGQKYEQYF. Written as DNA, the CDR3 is TGTGCCAGCAGTTTATCGCTTTCAGGGAGGATGGTGGGACAGAAATACGAGCAGTACTTC.